Below, 31 T cell receptor beta chains from the same sample are listed, as sequenced in a study of cytotoxic CD8 clonotypes in ibrutinib-treated CLL. The table came from immunoSEQ multiplex PCR; TCRdb's copy has only in-frame clones and leaves some out. Here the sample spans about 70,000 clones, around nine tenths being singletons. The input for sequencing was PBMCs, taken after 12 months of ibrutinib treatment. Receptors were obtained from a human donor with chronic lymphocytic leukemia.

This clone was seen just once. The V and J genes are TRBV5-8 and TRBJ2-1; D is unresolved. The CDR3 contains 12 residues. The ends were cut back, 0 bases at V and 7 bases at J, with 5 bases in the middle. Looked up from germline, CDR1 is SGHTS and CDR2 is YDEGEE. The CDR3 DNA follows: TGTGCCAGCAGCTTGGTACGAAATGAGCAGTTCTTC. This encodes CASSLVRNEQFF.

This clone was found a few times. This sample includes further DNA sequences coding for the same CDR3. The chain uses TRBV18 and TRBJ1-1; 10 positions match TRBD1. The junction had 0 bases not matched to a gene; V was cut back by 3 bases and J by 5 bases. Germline values: CDR1 KGHSH, CDR2 LQKENI. The CDR3 length is 13 residues. The CDR3 sequence is CASSPGQGTEAFF. The CDR3 bases are TGTGCCAGCTCACCGGGACAGGGGACTGAAGCTTTCTTT. Using reference TRBV18 and TRBJ1-1 for the parts outside the CDR3, the full variable domain is NAGVMQNPRHLVRRRGQEARLRCSPMKGHSHVYWYRQLPEEGLKFMVYLQKENIIDESGMPKERFSAEFPKEGPSILRIQQVVRGDSAAYFCASSPGQGTEAFFGQGTRLTVV.

The V gene is TRBV6-6, the J gene TRBJ1-1, with D possibly being TRBD1 (5 bases). The CDR3 covers 12 residues. CDR1 MNHNY and CDR2 SVGAGI come from the germline V gene (reference sequence). V dropped 7 bases and J dropped 0 bases, with 6 bases sitting between them. CDR3 loop: CASIGVNTEAFF. CDR3 DNA sequence: TGTGCCAGCATAGGGGTGAACACTGAAGCTTTCTTT.

This clone has a single count. This CDR3 reads CASSLVGGSSPHNEQFF. The CDR3 nucleotides are TGTGCCAGCAGCTTGGTAGGCGGGAGTTCCCCCCACAATGAGCAGTTCTTC. The J gene is TRBJ2-1, the V gene TRBV11-2; TRBD2 agrees at 7 bases. The germline V gene encodes CDR1 SGHAT and CDR2 FQNNGV. The CDR3 contains 17 residues. V dropped 3 bases and J dropped 5; count of bases not matched to a gene: 13.

CDR3 DNA: TGCAGCGTTGAAGAAACCGGGATCAAAGGCTACGAGCAGTACTTC. It encodes CSVEETGIKGYEQYF. J is TRBJ2-7 and V is TRBV29-1; a possible D gene is TRBD2 (5 bases). The germline V gene encodes CDR1 SQVTM and CDR2 ANQGSEA. V lost 0 bases and J lost 3, with 15 bases in between. CDR3 length: 15 amino acids.

J is TRBJ2-3 and V is TRBV7-3, with TRBD2 as a possible D gene (6 bases). Trimming removed 2 bases at V and 2 bases at J, with 11 bases between. The V gene's germline CDR1 is SGHTA and CDR2 FQGTGA. The CDR3 length is 15 residues. The DNA for the CDR3 is TGTGCCAGCAGCTTAGGTAGCGGACACACAGATACGCAGTATTTT. It is translated as CASSLGSGHTDTQYF.

V is TRBV4-1 and J is TRBJ1-1; 7 positions agree with TRBD1. The length of the CDR3 is 16 residues. Trimming cost V 0 bases and J 6 bases; bases outside gene matches: 10. CDR1 is MGHRA, CDR2 YSYEKL, per germline. The CDR3 coding sequence is TGCGCCAGCAGCCAAGAAGATCGCACAGGGGTACCTGAAGCTTTCTTT. This encodes CASSQEDRTGVPEAFF.

This sequence joins TRBV11-2 and TRBJ2-1; D remains unclear. The ends were cut back, 1 base at V and 7 bases at J, with 2 bases in the middle. Germline loops: CDR1 SGHAT, CDR2 FQNNGV. The CDR3 sequence is 11 residues long. The CDR3 is CASSLGNEQFF. CDR3 coding DNA: TGTGCCAGCAGCTTAGGGAATGAGCAGTTCTTC.

The chain uses TRBV10-1 and TRBJ1-4; no definite D call. Germline assignment: CDR1 WNHNN and CDR2 SYGVQD (reference sequence). This CDR3 has 15 amino acids. Trimming took 10 bases from V and 4 from J, leaving 19 bases between them. The CDR3, as DNA: TGCGCCATATCCTCGTGGAGGGTCCGTAATGAAAAACTGTTTTTT. Translation gives CAISSWRVRNEKLFF.

The genes are TRBV4-3 and TRBJ1-5, with D perhaps matching TRBD1 (6 bases). The V gene lost 3 bases and the J gene lost 3 bases, with 15 bases spanning the gap. Germline-derived CDR1 and CDR2 are LGHNA and YSLEER. The CDR3 totals 16 residues. CDR3 region: CASSQEQGTINQPQHF. DNA for the CDR3: TGCGCCAGCAGCCAGGAACAGGGAACAATCAATCAGCCCCAGCATTTT.

The genes are TRBV27 and TRBJ2-1, with D possibly called TRBD1 or TRBD2 (6 bases each). The V gene's germline CDR1 is MNHEY and CDR2 SMNVEV (reference sequence). The CDR3 contains 14 residues. Trimming took off 3 bases at V and 6 bases at J, with 12 bases between the two ends. This CDR3 is CASSLGGRTNEQFF. CDR3 coding DNA: TGTGCCAGCAGTTTGGGGGGCAGGACCAATGAGCAGTTCTTC.

The chain has TRBV7-9 and TRBJ2-5, with 7 bases matching TRBD2. V was pared by 5 bases and J by 14 bases, with 14 bases of the junction left unmatched. Germline-derived CDR1 and CDR2 are SEHNR and FQNEAQ (reference sequence). The CDR3 is made up of 13 amino acids. Here the CDR3 DNA reads TGTGCCAGCAGCCAAACCGATCAGCGGGGTTGTTACTTC. Encoded protein: CASSQTDQRGCYF.

CDR3 nucleotides: TGTGCCAGCAGCCCCAACTACGAGCAGTACTTC. It yields the protein CASSPNYEQYF. This chain joins TRBV5-5 and TRBJ2-7; D not certain. This CDR3 is 11 amino acids long. Deletions cut 4 bases from V and 3 bases from J, with 5 bases between. Per germline, CDR1 SGHKS and CDR2 YYEKEE (reference sequence).

A note on this clone: Germline and junction disagree at one end, which may indicate a read error. This same CDR3 is encoded by further DNA sequences in the sample. This rearrangement joins TRBV4-3 to TRBJ2-1; tentative D call: TRBD2 (6 bases). This CDR3 region has 16 residues. The germline gives CDR1 LGHNA, CDR2 YSLEER. This CDR3 is CASSQDPAGRYNEQFF. The CDR3 nucleotides read TGCGCCAGTAGCCAAGATCCGGCGGGGAGATACAATGAGCAGTTCTTC.

The chain employs TRBV28 and TRBJ2-7; 8 bases align to TRBD1. Germline CDR1 is MDHEN and CDR2 is SYDVKM. V shed 3 bases, J shed 4 bases, and the junction held 8 bases outside the gene matches. CDR3 length equals 15 residues. The CDR3, as DNA: TGTGCCAGCAGTTTTATTCAGGGGGCGAGTTACGAGCAGTACTTC. Translating it yields CASSFIQGASYEQYF.

This chain links TRBV19 with TRBJ2-7; D gene uncertain. This CDR3 is 14 amino acids long. The V gene lost 2 bases and the J gene lost 6 bases, with 14 bases spanning the gap. Germline CDR1 reads LNHDA; CDR2 reads SQIVND (reference sequence). CDR3 sequence (DNA): TGTGCCAGTAGTATAATAGGTCCCTCGGGCGAGCAGTACTTC. It yields the protein CASSIIGPSGEQYF. Using reference TRBV19 and TRBJ2-7 for the parts outside the CDR3, the full variable domain is DGGITQSPKYLFRKEGQNVTLSCEQNLNHDAMYWYRQDPGQGLRLIYYSQIVNDFQKGDIAEGYSVSREKKESFPLTVTSAQKNPTAFYLCASSIIGPSGEQYFGPGTRLTVT.

V gene TRBV6-6 combines with J gene TRBJ2-7; D gene unclear. Trimming took off 1 base at V and 9 bases at J, with 13 bases between the two ends. Germline V CDR1 and CDR2: MNHNY, SVGAGI (reference sequence). This CDR3 comprises 13 residues. CDR3 DNA sequence: TGTGCCAGCAGTTACTTGGGCCCCGCCGGGCAGTACTTC. Translating gives CASSYLGPAGQYF.

This chain connects TRBV11-2 to TRBJ1-2; a weak D match, TRBD1 (5 bases). Germline CDR1 SGHAT, CDR2 FQNNGV. Trimming shortened V by 4 bases and J by 7 bases, and 13 bases separated the two germline ends. This CDR3 is built from 13 residues. CDR3 sequence reads: CASSWGGRSGYTF. In DNA, the CDR3 is TGTGCCAGCAGCTGGGGGGGACGGTCTGGCTACACCTTC.

The chain recombines TRBV6-6 with TRBJ1-1; a weak D match, TRBD1 (5 bases). Germline CDR1 and CDR2: MNHNY and SVGAGI (reference sequence). V lost 4 bases and J 7 bases, leaving 19 bases between the germline ends. The CDR3 consists of 15 residues. The CDR3 DNA sequence: TGTGCCAGCAGTTCAGGCCGGGGCCAGATGAATGAAGCTTTCTTT. Translating it yields CASSSGRGQMNEAFF.

The rearrangement links TRBV6-5 to TRBJ2-1, with 11 positions matching TRBD2. Trimming removed 2 bases from V and 2 bases from J; junction bases left unmatched: 2. Germline V gene sequence: CDR1 MNHEY, CDR2 SVGAGI. This CDR3 spans 16 amino acids. In DNA form, the CDR3 reads TGTGCCAGCAGTTACGCACTAGCGGGAGCCTACAATGAGCAGTTCTTC. Translation gives CASSYALAGAYNEQFF.

The CDR3 DNA sequence: TGTGCCAGCAGTTTATGGGGTTCTGGGGCCAACGTCCTGACTTTC. Translation gives CASSLWGSGANVLTF. The rearrangement uses TRBV27 and TRBJ2-6, with D hard to call. The CDR3 contains 15 residues. Germline values: CDR1 MNHEY, CDR2 SMNVEV (reference sequence). Between the trimmed V and J ends, which lost 1 base and 1 base, there was a span of 5 bases.

The rearrangement joins TRBV19 to TRBJ1-4; 9 bases line up with TRBD1. The CDR3 loop spans 15 amino acids. V trimming: 9 bases; J trimming: 3 bases; junction bases outside the gene matches: 8. Germline-derived CDR1 and CDR2 are LNHDA and SQIVND (reference sequence). CDR3 residues: CASSRDRVSNEKLFF. The CDR3 nucleotides are TGTGCCAGCTCCCGGGACAGGGTTTCTAATGAAAAACTGTTTTTT.

The rearrangement joins TRBV19 to TRBJ1-1; 9 positions agree with TRBD1. Looked up from germline, CDR1 is LNHDA and CDR2 is SQIVND (reference sequence). V shed 4 bases and J 4 bases; nucleotides not matched to a gene: 4. The length of the CDR3 is 14 residues. The CDR3 sequence is CASSTRQGGTEAFF. CDR3 DNA: TGTGCCAGTAGTACGCGACAGGGGGGCACTGAAGCTTTCTTT.

The gene calls are TRBV28 and TRBJ1-1; tentative D call: TRBD1 (5 bases). V was clipped by 3 bases and J by 6 bases, with 14 bases between them. The CDR3 covers 14 residues. CDR1 is MDHEN and CDR2 is SYDVKM in the germline V gene. The CDR3 here is CASSLLGGYAEAFF. DNA for the CDR3: TGTGCCAGCAGTTTGCTGGGGGGATACGCTGAAGCTTTCTTT.

In this sample, this clone turned up once. V gene TRBV19 combines with J gene TRBJ1-5, with a possible D match to TRBD1 (6 bases). The V and J ends lost 5 bases and 2 bases respectively, with 10 bases between them. The germline CDR1 and CDR2 sequences are LNHDA and SQIVND (reference sequence). The CDR3 contains 14 residues. The DNA for the CDR3 is TGTGCCAGTAGTGCTAGGGGGGGCAATCAGCCCCAGCATTTT. It encodes CASSARGGNQPQHF.

The chain couples TRBV30 to TRBJ1-1; possible D gene TRBD1, 5 bases. V gave up 0 bases and J gave up 7 bases, with 12 bases separating them. This CDR3 comprises 13 residues. Per the germline V gene, CDR1 is GTSNPN and CDR2 is SVGIG (reference sequence). CDR3 residues: CAWSVVTGDEAFF. As DNA, the CDR3 is TGTGCCTGGAGTGTGGTCACAGGAGATGAAGCTTTCTTT.

This clone came up once. The gene calls are TRBV11-2 and TRBJ2-2, with TRBD1 identical over 11 bases. Per the germline V gene, CDR1 is SGHAT and CDR2 is FQNNGV. There are 16 residues in the CDR3. Losses at the gene ends were 2 bases for V and 7 bases for J; bases not matched to a gene: 6. DNA for the CDR3: TGTGCCAGCAGCTTATCTCCCGGGACAGGGGGCGGGGAGCTGTTTTTT. The encoded protein is CASSLSPGTGGGELFF. Full variable domain (outside the CDR3, taken from reference TRBV11-2 and TRBJ2-2): EAGVAQSPRYKIIEKRQSVAFWCNPISGHATLYWYQQILGQGPKLLIQFQNNGVVDDSQLPKDRFSAERLKGVDSTLKIQPAKLEDSAVYLCASSLSPGTGGGELFFGEGSRLTVL.

The chain has TRBV5-4 and TRBJ2-7; D is unclear. Germline CDR1 and CDR2: SGHNT and YYREEE (reference sequence). The CDR3 is 11 amino acids. The V end lost 0 bases, the J end lost 6 bases, and 4 bases lay between the germline ends. The CDR3 region has the DNA TGTGCCAGCAGCTTGGTTGGCGAGCAGTACTTC. This codes for CASSLVGEQYF. Full variable domain (missing parts from reference TRBV5-4 and TRBJ2-7): ETGVTQSPTHLIKTRGQQVTLRCSSQSGHNTVSWYQQALGQGPQFIFQYYREEENGRGNFPPRFSGLQFPNYSSELNVNALELDDSALYLCASSLVGEQYFGPGTRLTVT.

Comment on this clone: Mismatch with germline at one junction end may stem from a read error. This rearrangement joins TRBV5-8 to TRBJ1-2; 11 nucleotides line up with TRBD1. From germline, CDR1 is SGHTS and CDR2 YDEGEE. The CDR3 totals 15 residues. The CDR3 protein is CASTLDRGRHYGYTF. In nucleotides, the CDR3 is TGTGCCAGCACCTTGGACAGGGGGCGGCACTATGGCTACACCTTC.

The chain employs TRBV14 and TRBJ2-1; TRBD1 matches 10 bases. The CDR3 is made up of 18 amino acids. Germline CDR1 and CDR2: SGHDN and FVKESK. Trimming at V came to 0 bases and at J to 6 bases, leaving 11 bases not matched to a gene. The CDR3 DNA sequence: TGTGCCAGCAGCCAAGAGACAGGGGGCTCTTTCATTGTCAATGAGCAGTTCTTC. Protein: CASSQETGGSFIVNEQFF.

The chain employs TRBV6-1 and TRBJ2-3, with 14 bases lining up with TRBD2. The CDR3 has 17 amino acids. The V and J ends lost 2 bases and 3 bases, in that order; junction bases with no gene match: 4. Germline-derived CDR1 and CDR2 are MNHNS and SASEGT. The CDR3 region is CASSEWTSGRQTDTQYF. CDR3 nucleotides: TGTGCCAGCAGTGAATGGACTAGCGGGAGGCAGACAGATACGCAGTATTTT.